The sequence of this TCR beta chain was determined in a study of spatial heterogeneity in lung cancer. At the level of the study: Consistently, beta-chain sequences turned up in larger numbers than alpha-chain sequences did.

Study-wide results and caveats: For expanded intratumoral alpha and beta TCRs, counts tracked tumor mutation counts.

Unique molecular identifiers tagged every individual TCR cDNA molecule. TCRdb independently ran MiXCR on the 5' RACE reads; one entry per CDR3 protein. Among under 4,500 distinct CDR3 sequences listed, less than 9% were seen once. Documented time point: sample taken at primary tumor resection. The approximately 79 donors had untreated early-stage non-small cell lung cancer. Unsorted whole RNA from tumor, nontumor lung or frozen PBMC underwent sequencing. By frequency in the sample, this clonotype is medium-sized. Antigen unknown. This TCR came from a male donor with early-stage non-small cell lung cancer. Material: lung tumor tissue, obtained at surgery.

The CDR3 nucleotides are TGTGCCAGCAGCCAACACTTGAACACTGAAGCTTTCTTT. This gives the protein CASSQHLNTEAFF. The rearrangement uses TRBV14 and TRBJ1-1, with no clear D. Trimming took 2 bases from V and 0 from J, leaving 4 bases between them. Germline assignment: CDR1 SGHDN and CDR2 FVKESK. This CDR3 region has 13 residues.